The 29 T cell receptor beta chains reported below all come from one sample, sequenced in a study of control samples from healthy donors and cancer patients. Only in-frame clones appear in the TCRdb table, and some are missing; sequencing was by immunoSEQ multiplex PCR. The sample lists about 130,000 clones; approximately 94% were seen once. The source material was blood. The source is a man aged 25-40 years in good health.

The chain has TRBV6-2 or TRBV6-3 and TRBJ2-7; tentatively, D is TRBD1 (5 bases). CDR1 is MNHEY and CDR2 is SVGEGT in the germline V gene. Trimming removed 0 bases from V and 7 bases from J, with 19 bases in between. This CDR3 spans 16 amino acids. The CDR3 protein is CASSYSGSTGPNEQYF. For the CDR3, the DNA is TGTGCCAGCAGTTACTCGGGATCTACAGGTCCTAATGAGCAGTACTTC.

This sequence joins TRBV19 and TRBJ1-1; D gene ambiguous. The ends were cut back, 1 base at V and 2 bases at J, with 8 bases in the middle. The germline V gene encodes CDR1 LNHDA and CDR2 SQIVND (reference sequence). CDR3 length: 14 residues. CDR3 residues: CASSIVRANTEAFF. CDR3 sequence (DNA): TGTGCCAGTAGTATAGTACGGGCTAACACTGAAGCTTTCTTT.

The rearrangement joins TRBV7-2 to TRBJ2-1, with 15 bases identical to TRBD2. The CDR3 covers 16 residues. Looked up from germline, CDR1 is SGHTA and CDR2 is FQGNSA. V was clipped by 6 bases and J by 10 bases; unmatched bases: 10. CDR3 sequence: CASSFPGLAGGEEQFF. The CDR3 DNA reads as TGTGCCAGCAGTTTTCCGGGACTAGCGGGGGGAGAGGAGCAGTTCTTC. Supplemented by reference TRBV7-2 and TRBJ2-1, the full variable domain reads GAGVSQSPSNKVTEKGKDVELRCDPISGHTALYWYRQSLGQGLEFLIYFQGNSAPDKSGLPSDRFSAERTGGSVSTLTIQRTQQEDSAVYLCASSFPGLAGGEEQFFGPGTRLTVL.

In this sample, this clone turned up a few times. J is TRBJ1-1 and V is TRBV7-2, with 8 bases lining up with TRBD1. Germline values: CDR1 SGHTA, CDR2 FQGNSA. The CDR3 is 14 amino acids. The V and J ends lost 6 bases and 5 bases, in that order; junction bases with no gene match: 8. In DNA form, the CDR3 reads TGTGCCAGCAGTCCTCAGGGGGCGCGAACTGAAGCTTTCTTT. Protein: CASSPQGARTEAFF.

The chain has TRBV10-3 and TRBJ1-3; possibly TRBD1 for D (6 bases). The V end was cut by 11 bases, the J end by 4 bases, with 15 bases between. The CDR3 totals 13 residues. The V gene's germline CDR1 is ENHRY and CDR2 SYGVKD. CDR3 bases: TGTGCCGTGTCACGGGACACGGGAAACACCATATATTTT. Translated, it gives CAVSRDTGNTIYF.

The gene calls are TRBV19 and TRBJ2-3; 9 bases map to TRBD1. This CDR3 comprises 15 residues. CDR1 LNHDA and CDR2 SQIVND come from the germline V gene (reference sequence). J was trimmed by 5 bases and V by 3 bases; bases with no gene match: 6. The CDR3 DNA is TGTGCCAGTAGTATGACCGGGACAGGGAAAGATACGCAGTATTTT. Translated: CASSMTGTGKDTQYF. The whole variable domain, filled in from reference TRBV19 and TRBJ2-3, reads DGGITQSPKYLFRKEGQNVTLSCEQNLNHDAMYWYRQDPGQGLRLIYYSQIVNDFQKGDIAEGYSVSREKKESFPLTVTSAQKNPTAFYLCASSMTGTGKDTQYFGPGTRLTVL.

This rearrangement joins TRBV19 to TRBJ1-5, with 8 bases aligning to TRBD1. V lost 5 bases, J lost 6 bases, and 6 bases stayed unmatched. The CDR3 spans 14 residues. In germline, CDR1 is LNHDA, CDR2 SQIVND (reference sequence). In nucleotides, the CDR3 is TGTGCCAGTAGTTTCCGGGACAGGAGTCAGCCCCAGCATTTT. Translation: CASSFRDRSQPQHF.

The chain is built from TRBV5-1 and TRBJ2-4; D is uncertain. The V and J ends lost 1 base and 0 bases respectively, with 11 bases between them. Germline values: CDR1 SGHRS, CDR2 YFSETQ. The length of the CDR3 is 16 residues. CDR3 nucleotides: TGCGCCAGCAGCTTGCAGCCTGCTCTAGCCAAAAACATTCAGTACTTC. Protein sequence: CASSLQPALAKNIQYF.

The chain couples TRBV14 to TRBJ2-1; 11 bases map to TRBD2. Germline CDR1 reads SGHDN; CDR2 reads FVKESK. Losses at the gene ends were 2 bases for V and 1 base for J; bases not matched to a gene: 13. The CDR3 runs 20 residues. Written as DNA, the CDR3 is TGTGCCAGCAGCCAAATCCCCGGGCTAGCGGGGGGATGGTCCTACAATGAGCAGTTCTTC. It specifies CASSQIPGLAGGWSYNEQFF.

The J gene is TRBJ2-3, the V gene TRBV7-2; possibly TRBD1 for D (5 bases). This CDR3 comprises 16 residues. Germline assignment: CDR1 SGHTA and CDR2 FQGNSA. Trimming removed 0 bases from V and 11 bases from J, with 21 bases in between. The CDR3: CASSLAGQRITVEQYF. The CDR3 DNA sequence: TGTGCCAGCAGCTTAGCTGGACAAAGGATTACCGTCGAGCAGTATTTT.

This rearrangement joins TRBV18 to TRBJ2-2; D is unclear. This CDR3 is built from 14 residues. Germline CDR1 KGHSH, CDR2 LQKENI. The V end lost 2 bases, the J end lost 0 bases, and 4 bases lay between the germline ends. The CDR3 bases are TGTGCCAGCTCACCAGTCTCGAACACCGGGGAGCTGTTTTTT. Its protein is CASSPVSNTGELFF.

V usage is TRBV11-3 and J usage is TRBJ1-1, with TRBD1 matching over 7 bases. Germline CDR1 SGHNT, CDR2 YENEEA. The CDR3 extends over 15 amino acids. J lost 0 bases, V lost 7 bases, and 8 bases had no gene match. In DNA, the CDR3 is TGTGCCAGCACAACAGGGGCCCAAATGAACACTGAAGCTTTCTTT. Residues: CASTTGAQMNTEAFF.

The chain couples TRBV6-1 to TRBJ2-1; no firm D call. V was clipped by 2 bases and J by 5 bases, with 10 bases between them. The CDR3 is 14 amino acids. The germline V gene encodes CDR1 MNHNS and CDR2 SASEGT. The CDR3 DNA reads as TGTGCCAGCAGTGAATACACAGAGGACAATGAGCAGTTCTTC. Translating gives CASSEYTEDNEQFF.

The chain joins TRBV7-3 to TRBJ2-1; D gene unclear. The CDR3 contains 13 residues. The V end lost 0 bases, the J end lost 7 bases, and 7 bases lay between the germline ends. The V gene's germline CDR1 is SGHTA and CDR2 FQGTGA. The CDR3 DNA is TGTGCCAGCAGCTTAACTGAGGCTAATGAGCAGTTCTTC. Its protein is CASSLTEANEQFF.

The chain couples TRBV5-1 to TRBJ1-2, with 7 bases fitting TRBD1. The CDR3 sequence is 16 residues long. The V gene's germline CDR1 is SGHRS and CDR2 YFSETQ. Trimming cost V 5 bases and J 2 bases; bases outside gene matches: 12. CDR3 residues: CASRPPGGTENYGYTF. In DNA form, the CDR3 reads TGCGCCAGCAGACCTCCTGGGGGGACAGAAAACTATGGCTACACCTTC.

This rearrangement joins TRBV5-4 to TRBJ1-2, with 10 bases that match TRBD1. Germline V gene sequence: CDR1 SGHNT, CDR2 YYREEE (reference sequence). CDR3 length equals 14 residues. Trimming removed 4 bases from V and 4 bases from J; junction bases left unmatched: 4. The CDR3: CASSRTGGPYGYTF. CDR3 DNA sequence: TGTGCCAGCAGCCGGACAGGGGGTCCCTATGGCTACACCTTC.

This chain uses TRBV19 with TRBJ1-1, with TRBD1 matching over 7 bases. Germline CDR1 and CDR2: LNHDA and SQIVND (reference sequence). J lost 0 bases, V lost 5 bases, and 3 bases had no gene match. The CDR3 consists of 14 residues. This chain's CDR3 is CASSADRVNTEAFF. Here the CDR3 DNA reads TGTGCCAGTAGTGCCGACAGGGTGAACACTGAAGCTTTCTTT.

This clone was recorded once. The rearrangement uses TRBV5-5 and TRBJ2-7; D remains unclear. Trimming removed 2 bases at V and 1 base at J, with 7 bases between. The germline CDR1 and CDR2 sequences are SGHKS and YYEKEE (reference sequence). CDR3 length: 13 amino acids. The CDR3 here is CASSFRPSYEQYF. CDR3 nucleotides: TGTGCCAGCAGCTTCCGGCCTTCCTACGAGCAGTACTTC. Complete variable domain (other parts from reference TRBV5-5 and TRBJ2-7): DAGVTQSPTHLIKTRGQQVTLRCSPISGHKSVSWYQQVLGQGPQFIFQYYEKEERGRGNFPDRFSARQFPNYSSELNVNALLLGDSALYLCASSFRPSYEQYFGPGTRLTVT.

The chain is built from TRBV27 and TRBJ1-5; weak D call: TRBD1 (6 bases). Germline lookup yields CDR1 MNHEY and CDR2 SMNVEV (reference sequence). The CDR3 length is 15 residues. The V and J ends lost 2 bases and 6 bases respectively, with 14 bases between them. The CDR3 here is CASSLEGGGAQPQHF. CDR3 sequence (DNA): TGTGCCAGCAGTTTAGAGGGGGGAGGGGCTCAGCCCCAGCATTTT.

The V call is TRBV6-5, the J call TRBJ1-1, with D possibly being TRBD1 (5 bases). V gave up 2 bases and J gave up 4 bases, with 8 bases separating them. CDR3 size: 13 residues. The germline V gene encodes CDR1 MNHEY and CDR2 SVGAGI. The CDR3 spells CASSYRDFTEAFF. In nucleotides, the CDR3 is TGTGCCAGCAGTTACCGGGACTTCACTGAAGCTTTCTTT.

This clone was picked up one time. J is TRBJ1-1 and V is TRBV18, with a possible D match to TRBD1 (5 bases). Germline assignment: CDR1 KGHSH and CDR2 LQKENI. This CDR3 comprises 15 residues. Trimming left V 3 bases short and J 6 bases short, with 17 bases between. The CDR3 DNA follows: TGTGCCAGCTCACCGGCGGTCGGGGGTTGGCCTGAAGCTTTCTTT. Its translation: CASSPAVGGWPEAFF.

The CDR3 loop reads CSVQAGGPYNEQFF. Here the CDR3 DNA reads TGCAGCGTTCAAGCGGGGGGGCCCTACAATGAGCAGTTCTTC. The genes are TRBV29-1 and TRBJ2-1; 10 bases fit TRBD2. The CDR3 has 14 amino acids. CDR1 is SQVTM, CDR2 ANQGSEA, per germline. V dropped 5 bases and J dropped 2; count of bases not matched to a gene: 3.

V and J are TRBV7-2 and TRBJ2-1; no reliable D call. V lost 5 bases and J lost 3, with 14 bases in between. Germline V lookup: CDR1 SGHTA, CDR2 FQGNSA. The CDR3 runs 15 residues. The CDR3 sequence: CASSPGRTGYNEQFF. The CDR3 nucleotides are TGTGCCAGCAGCCCCGGACGGACCGGCTACAATGAGCAGTTCTTC. Complete variable domain (other parts from reference TRBV7-2 and TRBJ2-1): GAGVSQSPSNKVTEKGKDVELRCDPISGHTALYWYRQSLGQGLEFLIYFQGNSAPDKSGLPSDRFSAERTGGSVSTLTIQRTQQEDSAVYLCASSPGRTGYNEQFFGPGTRLTVL.

The sample holds a few counts of this clone. The rearrangement joins TRBV28 to TRBJ2-7; possibly TRBD2 for D (5 bases). The CDR3 is made up of 13 amino acids. CDR1 is MDHEN, CDR2 SYDVKM, per germline. Trimming took off 7 bases at V and 0 bases at J, with 10 bases between the two ends. CDR3: CASTSGSSYEQYF. The CDR3, as DNA: TGTGCCAGCACCTCGGGGAGCTCCTACGAGCAGTACTTC. Full variable domain (missing parts from reference TRBV28 and TRBJ2-7): DVKVTQSSRYLVKRTGEKVFLECVQDMDHENMFWYRQDPGLGLRLIYFSYDVKMKEKGDIPEGYSVSREKKERFSLILESASTNQTSMYLCASTSGSSYEQYFGPGTRLTVT.

J is TRBJ1-6 and V is TRBV27; D gene unclear. Germline assignment: CDR1 MNHEY and CDR2 SMNVEV (reference sequence). V dropped 6 bases and J dropped 5 bases, with 17 bases sitting between them. The CDR3 spans 16 residues. CDR3: CASSPLVAGNNSPLHF. The CDR3 bases are TGTGCCAGCAGCCCTCTCGTCGCGGGAAATAATTCACCCCTCCACTTT.

The V call is TRBV28, the J call TRBJ1-2; D is perhaps TRBD1 (5 bases). V lost 6 bases and J lost 4, with 12 bases in between. The CDR3 runs 13 residues. The germline V gene encodes CDR1 MDHEN and CDR2 SYDVKM. This CDR3 reads CASRGDVSYGYTF. The DNA for the CDR3 is TGTGCCAGCAGGGGGGACGTATCCTATGGCTACACCTTC.

The genes are TRBV7-9 and TRBJ2-7; TRBD1 aligns across 9 bases. Germline loops: CDR1 SEHNR, CDR2 FQNEAQ (reference sequence). This CDR3 contains 15 residues. Losses at the gene ends were 1 base for V and 5 bases for J; bases not matched to a gene: 6. The CDR3 DNA sequence: TGTGCCAGCAGCTTAGGTGGGACAGGGTACCACGAGCAGTACTTC. It is translated as CASSLGGTGYHEQYF. The variable domain in full, completed from reference TRBV7-9 and TRBJ2-7, reads DTGVSQNPRHKITKRGQNVTFRCDPISEHNRLYWYRQTLGQGPEFLTYFQNEAQLEKSRLLSDRFSAERPKGSFSTLEIQRTEQGDSAMYLCASSLGGTGYHEQYFGPGTRLTVT.

The chain links TRBV7-2 to TRBJ2-1; TRBD1 might be the D (7 bases). Germline CDR1 and CDR2: SGHTA and FQGNSA. The CDR3 spans 15 residues. V was trimmed by 6 bases and J by 3 bases, leaving 15 bases between them. The CDR3 loop is CASRGTGEVYNEQFF. CDR3 in DNA: TGTGCCAGCAGGGGAACAGGGGAGGTCTACAATGAGCAGTTCTTC.

CDR3 coding DNA: TGTGCCAGCAGTGAAGCCTCTACTATCTACAATGAGCAGTTCTTC. This codes for CASSEASTIYNEQFF. V gene TRBV6-1 combines with J gene TRBJ2-1; D is ambiguous. V lost 0 bases and J 3 bases, leaving 9 bases between the germline ends. Per the germline V gene, CDR1 is MNHNS and CDR2 is SASEGT. The CDR3 extends over 15 amino acids.